The 25 T cell receptor beta chains below all came from one sample that was sequenced in a study of cytomegalovirus exposure and HLA in healthy donors (dated by TCRdb to about 2017). Preparation of the library involved the immunoSEQ multiplex PCR assay. For the multiplex PCR, a mixture combining 60 forward primers for TCR Vbeta segments and 13 reverse primers for TCR Jbeta segments was used. Not all clones reach the TCRdb copy of this immuneACCESS table, which keeps in-frame sequences only. Checked studies attribute under half of the gap to unresolved V genes and leave the rest unexplained. The sample table shows 200,000 or so clones, and around 82% are seen once. 0.25% to 0.3% of the sample is taken by the ten largest. Input material: PBMCs. These receptors were taken from a boy aged 5 to 17 in good health and CMV-seronegative.

The chain is built from TRBV10-2 and TRBJ2-7; 7 nucleotides line up with TRBD1. The V and J ends lost 8 bases and 5 bases, in that order; junction bases with no gene match: 15. The CDR3 consists of 15 residues. Germline loops: CDR1 WSHSY, CDR2 SAAADI. The CDR3, as DNA: TGCGCCAGCCGGAACTACGGACAGGTAGAGAACGAGCAGTACTTC. Amino acids: CASRNYGQVENEQYF.

V and J are TRBV5-4 and TRBJ1-1; 12 bases fit TRBD1. Germline CDR1 SGHNT, CDR2 YYREEE (reference sequence). J gave up 4 bases and V 5 bases, and 6 bases lay outside the gene matches. The CDR3 length is 15 residues. The CDR3 region is CASSVMGQGATEAFF. The CDR3 DNA is TGTGCCAGCAGTGTGATGGGACAGGGGGCCACTGAAGCTTTCTTT.

The rearrangement uses TRBV6-5 and TRBJ1-1; D not certain. V lost 6 bases and J 0 bases, leaving 5 bases between the germline ends. Germline-derived CDR1 and CDR2 are MNHEY and SVGAGI. This CDR3 region has 12 residues. CDR3 DNA sequence: TGTGCCAGCAGGACAATGAACACTGAAGCTTTCTTT. It specifies CASRTMNTEAFF.

This clone was detected once. This chain uses TRBV2 with TRBJ1-6, with D perhaps TRBD1 (6 bases). Trimming took off 6 bases at V and 1 base at J, with 10 bases between the two ends. Germline CDR1 is SNHLY and CDR2 is FYNNEI. The CDR3 totals 15 residues. The CDR3 protein is CASRTQGSYNSPLHF. CDR3 in DNA: TGTGCCAGCAGGACCCAGGGGTCCTATAATTCACCCCTCCACTTT.

The chain uses TRBV5-4 and TRBJ2-7; the D gene is possibly TRBD2 (5 bases). Looked up from germline, CDR1 is SGHNT and CDR2 is YYREEE (reference sequence). The CDR3 runs 13 residues. V shed 7 bases and J shed 2 bases, with 13 bases lying between them. CDR3 residues: CASGGSSTYEQYF. For the CDR3, the DNA is TGTGCCAGCGGCGGGTCCTCTACCTACGAGCAGTACTTC.

V is TRBV4-1 and J is TRBJ2-1; D possibly corresponds to TRBD1 (5 bases). Trimming stripped 1 base from V and 5 bases from J, with 12 bases between. This CDR3 comprises 15 residues. Looked up from germline, CDR1 is MGHRA and CDR2 is YSYEKL. CDR3 sequence: CASSQVGQPHNEQFF. The CDR3 nucleotides are TGCGCCAGCAGCCAAGTGGGGCAGCCACACAATGAGCAGTTCTTC.

The chain recombines TRBV5-5 with TRBJ2-3, with 16 bases fitting TRBD2. Trimming cost V 7 bases and J 4 bases; bases outside gene matches: 12. Germline CDR1 reads SGHKS; CDR2 reads YYEKEE (reference sequence). The length of the CDR3 is 18 residues. The CDR3 sequence is CASGWGLAGGPISDTQYF. The CDR3 nucleotides are TGTGCCAGCGGCTGGGGACTAGCGGGAGGGCCGATCTCAGATACGCAGTATTTT.

The rearrangement links TRBV5-8 to TRBJ2-4; a weak D match, TRBD1 (6 bases). Germline values: CDR1 SGHTS, CDR2 YDEGEE. V lost 6 bases and J lost 3, with 10 bases in between. CDR3 length: 13 residues. In nucleotides, the CDR3 is TGTGCCAGCACCCCGGGACACAAAAACATTCAGTACTTC. Amino acid sequence: CASTPGHKNIQYF.

The chain uses TRBV30 and TRBJ2-3, with 7 bases that match TRBD1. V shed 2 bases and J 11 bases; nucleotides not matched to a gene: 16. The germline V gene has CDR1 GTSNPN and CDR2 SVGIG (reference sequence). This CDR3 is built from 15 residues. CDR3 protein: CAWSFLIGGPGGQYF. The CDR3 coding sequence is TGTGCCTGGAGTTTCCTTATAGGGGGCCCAGGTGGGCAGTATTTT.

The chain combines TRBV2 with TRBJ1-5; perhaps TRBD1 as D (6 bases). CDR1 and CDR2 from the germline V gene are SNHLY and FYNNEI. The CDR3 is 15 amino acids. V was cut by 5 bases and J by 6 bases, with 17 bases left in between. For the CDR3, the DNA is TGTGCCAGCAGTTACAGGGCCCGGCGACGTCAGCCCCAGCATTTT. Translating it yields CASSYRARRRQPQHF.

The chain has TRBV13 and TRBJ1-3; the D is unclear. V lost 5 bases to trimming and J lost 0 bases, with 17 bases between them. The CDR3 extends over 17 amino acids. Germline CDR1 PRHDT, CDR2 FYEKMQ (reference sequence). The CDR3 sequence is CASSLTSRWSSGNTIYF. CDR3 sequence (DNA): TGTGCCAGCAGCCTCACGTCCCGTTGGAGCTCTGGAAACACCATATATTTT.

This chain uses TRBV6-5 with TRBJ1-1; possibly TRBD1 for D (6 bases). The CDR3 loop spans 13 amino acids. V lost 6 bases and J 7 bases, leaving 15 bases between the germline ends. Germline assignment: CDR1 MNHEY and CDR2 SVGAGI. CDR3: CASRPGTHLEAFF. The DNA for the CDR3 is TGTGCCAGCAGGCCCGGGACACATCTTGAAGCTTTCTTT.

J is TRBJ1-1 and V is TRBV30; D is perhaps TRBD1 (6 bases). The CDR3 spans 15 residues. CDR1 and CDR2 from the germline V gene are GTSNPN and SVGIG (reference sequence). Trimming removed 0 bases from V and 0 bases from J, with 11 bases in between. Written as DNA, the CDR3 is TGTGCCTGGAGTGTAATGGGGGCGGTGAACACTGAAGCTTTCTTT. It is translated as CAWSVMGAVNTEAFF. Full variable domain (missing parts from reference TRBV30 and TRBJ1-1): SQTIHQWPATLVQPVGSPLSLECTVEGTSNPNLYWYRQAAGRGLQLLFYSVGIGQISSEVPQNLSASRPQDRQFILSSKKLLLSDSGFYLCAWSVMGAVNTEAFFGQGTRLTVV.

V gene TRBV5-4 combines with J gene TRBJ2-2; TRBD2 might be the D (6 bases). Trimming left V 5 bases short and J 8 bases short, with 25 bases between. Germline V CDR1 and CDR2: SGHNT, YYREEE (reference sequence). The CDR3 is 17 amino acids. The CDR3 DNA reads as TGTGCCAGCAGATTTGGGGTAGCGGCCCCTGGCGCTGGGGAGCTGTTTTTT. Translating gives CASRFGVAAPGAGELFF.

This clone was observed once. The chain joins TRBV9 to TRBJ2-7, with a possible D match to TRBD2 (5 bases). This CDR3 has 15 residues. In germline, CDR1 is SGDLS, CDR2 YYNGEE. Trimming took off 1 base at V and 0 bases at J, with 11 bases between the two ends. The CDR3 loop reads CASSVTGKGSYEQYF. CDR3 DNA: TGTGCCAGCAGCGTAACGGGGAAGGGCTCCTACGAGCAGTACTTC. The variable domain in full, with the rest retrieved from reference TRBV9 and TRBJ2-7, is DSGVTQTPKHLITATGQRVTLRCSPRSGDLSVYWYQQSLDQGLQFLIQYYNGEERAKGNILERFSAQQFPDLHSELNLSSLELGDSALYFCASSVTGKGSYEQYFGPGTRLTVT.

The rearrangement links TRBV23-1 to TRBJ2-5, with D maybe TRBD1 (6 bases). TRBV23-1 is given ORF status, its function remaining uncertain. The ends were cut back, 8 bases at V and 0 bases at J, with 19 bases in the middle. The CDR3 is 16 residues long. The CDR3, as DNA: TGCGCCAGCTTTACAATTCCGGGACACAACCAAGAGACCCAGTACTTC. It yields the protein CASFTIPGHNQETQYF.

The chain uses TRBV5-4 and TRBJ2-7; perhaps TRBD2 as D (5 bases). The germline V gene has CDR1 SGHNT and CDR2 YYREEE (reference sequence). The CDR3 length is 15 residues. The V gene lost 0 bases and the J gene lost 0 bases, with 10 bases spanning the gap. The CDR3, as DNA: TGTGCCAGCAGCTTGGCCCGAGGGAGCTCCTACGAGCAGTACTTC. Encoded protein: CASSLARGSSYEQYF.

This clone was found a few times. The V and J genes are TRBV2 and TRBJ1-1; 9 bases line up with TRBD1. Germline V gives CDR1 SNHLY, CDR2 FYNNEI. V lost 3 bases, J lost 8 bases, and 10 bases stayed unmatched. There are 15 residues in the CDR3. For the CDR3, the DNA is TGTGCCAGCAGTGACGTAGGGACAGGGAGGGGGGAAGCTTTCTTT. The encoded protein is CASSDVGTGRGEAFF.

CDR3 DNA: TGTGCCAGCAGGGAGAGCACAGATACGCAGTATTTT. Its translation: CASRESTDTQYF. The chain recombines TRBV28 with TRBJ2-3; no firm D call. Deletions cut 6 bases from V and 0 bases from J, with 4 bases between. CDR1 and CDR2 (germline): MDHEN, SYDVKM. The CDR3 runs to 12 residues.

The V gene is TRBV5-6, the J gene TRBJ2-3; D possibly corresponds to TRBD1 (5 bases). V was pared by 1 base and J by 2 bases, with 14 bases between. The CDR3 spans 16 residues. Looked up from germline, CDR1 is SGHDT and CDR2 is YYEEEE. CDR3 protein: CASSLWRQTYTDTQYF. CDR3 sequence (DNA): TGTGCCAGCAGCTTGTGGAGACAGACGTACACAGATACGCAGTATTTT.

The rearrangement links TRBV5-1 to TRBJ1-1, with no clear D. The CDR3 consists of 13 residues. Germline CDR1 and CDR2: SGHRS and YFSETQ. The ends were cut back, 4 bases at V and 0 bases at J, with 7 bases in the middle. CDR3 in amino acids: CASSGLMNTEAFF. In nucleotides, the CDR3 is TGCGCCAGCAGCGGGCTCATGAACACTGAAGCTTTCTTT.

The J gene is TRBJ2-1, the V gene TRBV2; tentative D call: TRBD2 (7 bases). This CDR3 is built from 16 residues. Trimming stripped 2 bases from V and 7 bases from J, with 18 bases between. Germline V gene data show CDR1 as SNHLY and CDR2 as FYNNEI. This CDR3 reads CASSEFRWGGTNEQFF. CDR3 nucleotides: TGTGCCAGCAGTGAATTTAGGTGGGGGGGCACGAATGAGCAGTTCTTC. Drawing the rest from reference TRBV2 and TRBJ2-1, the complete variable domain is EPEVTQTPSHQVTQMGQEVILRCVPISNHLYFYWYRQILGQKVEFLVSFYNNEISEKSEIFDDQFSVERPDGSNFTLKIRSTKLEDSAMYFCASSEFRWGGTNEQFFGPGTRLTVL.

V usage is TRBV19 and J usage is TRBJ1-4; a possible D gene is TRBD1 (5 bases). The length of the CDR3 is 14 residues. Trimming cost V 6 bases and J 3 bases, with 11 bases left between them. Germline CDR1 LNHDA, CDR2 SQIVND (reference sequence). In DNA, the CDR3 is TGTGCCAGTAGACACCCAGGGCCTAATGAAAAACTGTTTTTT. It codes for CASRHPGPNEKLFF.

The gene calls are TRBV21-1 and TRBJ1-1; the D segment call TRBD1 is taken from the table without a DNA check. TRBV21-1 is designated a pseudogene. The CDR3 runs 18 residues. CDR3 sequence: CASSKAVLGTTGGGEAFF. CDR3 bases: TGTGCCAGCAGCAAAGCGGTTCTCGGGACGACAGGAGGAGGTGAAGCTTTCTTT.

The V call is TRBV29-1, the J call TRBJ2-5, with TRBD2 matching 16 bases. The CDR3 spans 14 residues. Germline V gives CDR1 SQVTM, CDR2 ANQGSEA. V dropped 7 bases and J dropped 5; count of bases not matched to a gene: 4. DNA for the CDR3: TGCAGCGCGGGGACTAGCGGGGGGGAGGAGACCCAGTACTTC. This encodes CSAGTSGGEETQYF.